The text below deals with one TCR beta chain. Its target is not known. One end of the junction varies from germline; a read error may be responsible. A modified ARM-PCR protocol with three rounds of nested PCR amplified TCRbeta. TCRdb recomputed calls from the multiplex PCR reads with MiXCR, one row per CDR3 protein. The table includes tens of thousands of distinct CDR3 sequences, about 80% detected once. No cell sorting was done before RNA was extracted from the tissue. More than 3 cm separated this lung sample from the edge of the tumor. Germline V gene data show CDR1 as WSHSY and CDR2 as SAAADI. CDR3 size: 13 residues. This specimen comes from a study of tumor and adjacent non-tumor tissue in lung cancer. Study results and caveats: In normal lung, the top 100 clones were significantly more dominant than in tumor.

The clonotype originates from a woman aged 55 to 70 with non-small cell lung cancer. The V and J genes are TRBV10-2 and TRBJ2-6, with unresolved D. Sequencing input: distant non-tumor lung tissue. The CDR3 coding sequence is TGCGCCAGTAGTGGTTACGGGGCCAACGTCCTGACTTTC. Protein: CASSGYGANVLTF.